These 27 T cell receptor beta chains came from one sample sequenced in a study of T cell repertoires in cytomegalovirus infection. For these TCRs, the target antigens are not known. MiXCR was run by TCRdb on the reads, yielding one entry per CDR3 protein. The sample includes approximately 910,000 distinct CDR3 sequences, about a third of them seen just once. The specimen comprised cultured CD8+ T cells from PBMCs, sampled from culture after CMV antigen stimulation. The source of these receptors is a human donor in good health (CMV status not recorded). Some clones in this sample may be carry-over from other donors' samples.

The chain carries TRBV28 and TRBJ1-1; D is ambiguous. This CDR3 is 14 amino acids long. CDR1 MDHEN and CDR2 SYDVKM come from the germline V gene. With 1 base removed from V and 1 base from J, the gap between germline ends came to 7 bases. The CDR3 coding sequence is TGTGCCAGCAGTTTATTCCAGAGGAACACTGAAGCTTTCTTT. Protein: CASSLFQRNTEAFF.

J is TRBJ2-7 and V is TRBV19; D unclear. The CDR3 runs 15 residues. Germline loops: CDR1 LNHDA, CDR2 SQIVND (reference sequence). V dropped 5 bases and J dropped 5 bases, with 19 bases sitting between them. The CDR3 loop reads CASSPSRSVLDEQYF. CDR3 DNA: TGTGCCAGTAGTCCCTCTAGGTCTGTCTTGGACGAGCAGTACTTC.

The chain recombines TRBV4-1 with TRBJ2-5; D may be TRBD2 (6 bases). This CDR3 region has 15 residues. V gave up 0 bases and J gave up 1 base, with 9 bases separating them. In germline, CDR1 is MGHRA, CDR2 YSYEKL. DNA for the CDR3: TGCGCCAGCAGCCAAGAGGGGGGTCTCCAAGAGACCCAGTACTTC. Amino acids: CASSQEGGLQETQYF.

This clonotype has just a few counts. CDR3 sequence (DNA): TGTGCCAGCACAGGTCGGAGAGGAGGACCTCACTATGAGCAGTTCTTC. The encoded protein is CASTGRRGGPHYEQFF. The gene calls are TRBV6-1 and TRBJ2-1, with D perhaps TRBD2 (5 bases). Germline V gene data show CDR1 as MNHNS and CDR2 as SASEGT. V dropped 7 bases and J dropped 8 bases, with 24 bases sitting between them. This CDR3 region has 16 residues.

V gene TRBV5-6 combines with J gene TRBJ2-7; 11 bases align to TRBD1. CDR1 SGHDT and CDR2 YYEEEE come from the germline V gene. The CDR3 runs 17 residues. J was trimmed by 1 base and V by 1 base; bases with no gene match: 7. The CDR3: CASSLPHGDRGSYEQYF. The DNA for the CDR3 is TGTGCCAGCAGCTTGCCACATGGGGACAGGGGGTCCTACGAGCAGTACTTC.

This clonotype was counted between two and nine times. The chain joins TRBV11-2 to TRBJ1-2; 10 bases line up with TRBD1. This CDR3 spans 14 amino acids. V lost 4 bases to trimming and J lost 6 bases; unmatched junction nucleotides: 5. CDR1 and CDR2 from the germline V gene are SGHAT and FQNNGV. The CDR3 protein is CASSSMDRGDGYTF. The CDR3 DNA reads as TGTGCCAGCAGCTCCATGGACAGGGGGGATGGCTACACCTTC.

This clonotype occurred a few times. This rearrangement joins TRBV7-8 to TRBJ1-5, with D unclear. CDR1 is SGHVS and CDR2 is FQNEAQ in the germline V gene. The CDR3 is 16 residues long. Trimming pared 1 base from V and 0 bases from J, leaving 10 bases between. Here the CDR3 reads CASSLGLGNSNQPQHF. DNA for the CDR3: TGTGCCAGCAGCTTAGGGCTGGGTAATAGCAATCAGCCCCAGCATTTT.

The CDR3 loop is CASTYASPLHF. CDR3 sequence (DNA): TGTGCCAGCACCTACGCCTCACCCCTCCACTTT. This rearrangement joins TRBV2 to TRBJ1-6; D ambiguous. CDR1 and CDR2 (germline): SNHLY, FYNNEI. The CDR3 runs 11 residues. V shed 7 bases and J shed 10 bases, with 8 bases lying between them.

In this sample, this clonotype turned up many times. The chain has TRBV7-2 and TRBJ2-4; 11 positions match TRBD2. CDR3 size: 16 residues. Per the germline V gene, CDR1 is SGHTA and CDR2 is FQGNSA. Losses at the gene ends were 4 bases for V and 6 bases for J; bases not matched to a gene: 8. The CDR3 nucleotides read TGTGCCAGCAGCTACCTAGCGGGGGGCGGGGGAAACATTCAGTACTTC. This sequence encodes CASSYLAGGGGNIQYF.

This rearrangement joins TRBV6-2 or TRBV6-3 to TRBJ2-1; 9 bases are a match to TRBD1. CDR3 size: 17 residues. Germline V lookup: CDR1 MNHEY, CDR2 SVGEGT. V was pared by 2 bases and J by 8 bases, with 13 bases of the junction left unmatched. CDR3 loop: CASSYNPIQGAWYEQFF. CDR3 DNA: TGTGCCAGCAGTTACAACCCCATACAGGGGGCGTGGTATGAGCAGTTCTTC.

J is TRBJ1-2 and V is TRBV14; D is perhaps TRBD1 (6 bases). The V end lost 4 bases, the J end lost 3 bases, and 18 bases lay between the germline ends. The germline V gene has CDR1 SGHDN and CDR2 FVKESK. CDR3 size: 16 residues. The CDR3 is CASSRTGTSKDYGYTF. In nucleotides, the CDR3 is TGTGCCAGCAGCCGAACCGGGACATCTAAGGACTATGGCTACACCTTC.

The chain joins TRBV5-4 to TRBJ2-7; D uncertain. V was trimmed by 0 bases and J by 4 bases, leaving 17 bases between them. The CDR3 loop spans 16 amino acids. CDR1 SGHNT and CDR2 YYREEE come from the germline V gene (reference sequence). CDR3 protein: CASSLANNEEGYEQYF. CDR3 coding DNA: TGTGCCAGCAGCTTGGCAAATAACGAAGAAGGATACGAGCAGTACTTC.

This clonotype was detected a few times. This chain connects TRBV4-2 to TRBJ2-1; the match to TRBD2 covers 8 bases. The trim removed 0 bases at V and 9 bases at J, leaving 4 bases unmatched. CDR3 length: 14 residues. Per the germline V gene, CDR1 is LGHNA and CDR2 is YNFKEQ. CDR3 sequence (DNA): TGTGCCAGCAGCCAAGAGGGACTAGTCGGTGAGCAGTTCTTC. Protein: CASSQEGLVGEQFF.

The chain links TRBV4-1 to TRBJ2-2, with D possibly being TRBD1 (5 bases). Germline V gene data show CDR1 as MGHRA and CDR2 as YSYEKL. CDR3 length: 17 amino acids. Trimming removed 5 bases from V and 0 bases from J, with 16 bases in between. The CDR3 region has the DNA TGCGCCAGCAGCTGGGGATCAGACAGAGCGAACACCGGGGAGCTGTTTTTT. It codes for CASSWGSDRANTGELFF.

This clonotype was found a few times. The chain joins TRBV6-2 or TRBV6-3 to TRBJ2-5; 10 bases are shared with TRBD1. V trimming: 0 bases; J trimming: 5 bases; junction bases outside the gene matches: 6. This CDR3 contains 16 residues. Germline CDR1 is MNHEY and CDR2 is SVGEGT. The CDR3 coding sequence is TGTGCCAGCAGTTACTCGGAGACAGGGGGCTGGGAGACCCAGTACTTC. Residues: CASSYSETGGWETQYF.

The rearrangement links TRBV7-9 to TRBJ2-1; 8 bases map to TRBD2. CDR1 and CDR2 from the germline V gene are SEHNR and FQNEAQ (reference sequence). V gave up 11 bases and J gave up 4 bases; unmatched junction bases: 13. The CDR3 spans 15 residues. Written as DNA, the CDR3 is TGTGCCTCCCGGGAGGGGGGCTCGTGGTACAATGAGCAGTTCTTC. It codes for CASREGGSWYNEQFF.

This chain links TRBV11-2 with TRBJ2-1, with a weak D call TRBD2 (5 bases). The CDR3 totals 15 residues. CDR1 and CDR2 from the germline V gene are SGHAT and FQNNGV. Between the trimmed V and J ends, which lost 3 bases and 3 bases, there was a span of 12 bases. The CDR3 spells CASSLRAERYNEQFF. The CDR3, as DNA: TGTGCCAGCAGCTTGAGAGCGGAACGCTACAATGAGCAGTTCTTC.

This clonotype turned up a few times. This CDR3 is CASGLEGLGQPQHF. CDR3 bases: TGTGCTAGTGGTTTGGAGGGATTAGGTCAGCCCCAGCATTTT. The rearrangement joins TRBV12-5 to TRBJ1-5; no clear D gene. The V gene lost 1 base and the J gene lost 6 bases, with 10 bases spanning the gap. This CDR3 contains 14 residues. Germline CDR1 and CDR2: LGHNT and FRNRAP.

The sample holds a few counts of this clonotype. This sequence may be a read error, since a much larger clone differs from it by one base. This chain uses TRBV6-5 with TRBJ1-2, with D unresolved. This CDR3 comprises 12 residues. V lost 6 bases, J lost 0 bases, and 5 bases lay in between. Germline CDR1 MNHEY, CDR2 SVGAGI. For the CDR3, the DNA is TGTGCCAGCAGGGCCTCTAACTATGGCTACACCTTC. Its translation: CASRASNYGYTF.

V and J are TRBV4-1 and TRBJ1-1; D is uncertain. CDR1 and CDR2 from the germline V gene are MGHRA and YSYEKL. The CDR3 has 13 residues. The ends were cut back, 4 bases at V and 2 bases at J, with 8 bases in the middle. The CDR3 is CASSRDINTEAFF. In DNA, the CDR3 is TGCGCCAGCAGCCGAGACATTAACACTGAAGCTTTCTTT.

The table lists this clonotype with a count of one. The chain couples TRBV6-5 to TRBJ2-3, with 7 positions matching TRBD2. The germline gives CDR1 MNHEY, CDR2 SVGAGI. V was pared by 5 bases and J by 8 bases, with 10 bases of the junction left unmatched. There are 14 residues in the CDR3. DNA for the CDR3: TGTGCCAGCAGTGACGACTGGGGGGGAAGTACGCAGTATTTT. This translates into CASSDDWGGSTQYF.

The V and J genes are TRBV4-1 and TRBJ2-3; 7 nucleotides match TRBD2. Germline V gene lookup returns CDR1 MGHRA and CDR2 YSYEKL. V lost 0 bases to trimming and J lost 1 base; unmatched junction nucleotides: 10. This CDR3 contains 18 residues. CDR3 sequence reads: CASSQDYGDYKGTDTQYF. The CDR3 bases are TGCGCCAGCAGCCAAGATTACGGGGACTACAAAGGCACAGATACGCAGTATTTT.

V is TRBV6-1 and J is TRBJ2-7; 9 positions match TRBD2. V was clipped by 4 bases and J by 0 bases; unmatched bases: 4. The germline CDR1 and CDR2 sequences are MNHNS and SASEGT. The CDR3 extends over 15 amino acids. CDR3 sequence (DNA): TGTGCCAGCAGTGCCGGACTAGCGAGCTCCTACGAGCAGTACGTC. This gives the protein CASSAGLASSYEQYV.

There are a few counts of this clonotype. The rearrangement uses TRBV7-9 and TRBJ2-1; D call uncertain. The CDR3 is 12 residues long. V was trimmed by 5 bases and J by 8 bases, leaving 10 bases between them. The germline V gene has CDR1 SEHNR and CDR2 FQNEAQ (reference sequence). The CDR3 loop reads CASSQPVHEQFF. The CDR3, as DNA: TGTGCCAGCAGCCAGCCCGTCCATGAGCAGTTCTTC.

The chain is built from TRBV12-3 or TRBV12-4 and TRBJ2-1, with D possibly matching TRBD2 (6 bases). V was trimmed by 4 bases and J by 10 bases, leaving 23 bases between them. The length of the CDR3 is 16 residues. DNA of the CDR3: TGTGCCAGCAGTTCACCCAGACTAGTGGACCTATGGGAGCAGTTCTTC. The encoded protein is CASSSPRLVDLWEQFF.

In this sample, this clonotype turned up a few times. CDR3 residues: CASTLTGGLGTEAFF. The CDR3 region has the DNA TGTGCCAGTACCCTAACTGGGGGCTTGGGCACTGAAGCTTTCTTT. V gene TRBV19 combines with J gene TRBJ1-1; a possible D gene is TRBD1 (6 bases). Germline CDR1 and CDR2: LNHDA and SQIVND (reference sequence). The CDR3 is 15 amino acids. Between the trimmed V and J ends, which lost 7 bases and 4 bases, there was a span of 19 bases.

This clonotype was detected a few times. This sequence joins TRBV27 and TRBJ2-3, with TRBD2 matching over 9 bases. Germline CDR1 MNHEY, CDR2 SMNVEV (reference sequence). Trimming at V came to 7 bases and at J to 4 bases, leaving 12 bases not matched to a gene. The CDR3 has 16 amino acids. The CDR3 region has the DNA TGTGCCAGCACGTTCTCTAGCGGGGAAAGTTCAGATACGCAGTATTTT. This gives the protein CASTFSSGESSDTQYF.